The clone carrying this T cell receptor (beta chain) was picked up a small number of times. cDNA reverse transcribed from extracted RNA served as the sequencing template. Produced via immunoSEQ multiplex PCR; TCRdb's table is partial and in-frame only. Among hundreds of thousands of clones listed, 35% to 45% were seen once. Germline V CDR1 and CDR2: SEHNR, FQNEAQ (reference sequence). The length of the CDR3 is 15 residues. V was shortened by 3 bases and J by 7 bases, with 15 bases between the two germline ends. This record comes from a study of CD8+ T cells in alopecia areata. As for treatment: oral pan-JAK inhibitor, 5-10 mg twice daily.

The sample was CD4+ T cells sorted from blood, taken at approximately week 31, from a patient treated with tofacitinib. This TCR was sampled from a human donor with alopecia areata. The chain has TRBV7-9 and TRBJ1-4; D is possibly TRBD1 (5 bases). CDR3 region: CASSFSRGEIEKLFF. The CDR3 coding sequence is TGTGCCAGCAGCTTCTCCAGAGGGGAAATTGAAAAACTGTTTTTT.